Below, 21 T cell receptor beta chains from the same sample are listed, as sequenced in a study of T cells in lung cancer brain metastases. Using immunoSEQ multiplex PCR, the repertoire was profiled, and TCRdb retains in-frame clones only, with some absent. Of about 3,200 clones in the sample, about 90% were seen once. Sample: tumor tissue from the primary lung tumor. The receptors stem from a man aged 65 to 79 with non-small cell lung cancer.

The rearrangement links TRBV25-1 to TRBJ1-1, with D uncertain. The V end lost 10 bases, the J end lost 1 base, and 16 bases lay between the germline ends. This CDR3 spans 14 amino acids. Germline V lookup: CDR1 MGHDK, CDR2 SYGVNS. The CDR3 sequence is CANRDRRPNTEAFF. CDR3 sequence (DNA): TGTGCCAACAGAGATAGACGGCCGAACACTGAAGCTTTCTTT.

The chain carries TRBV5-1 and TRBJ1-1; D gene uncertain. The CDR3 sequence is 14 residues long. The V and J ends lost 0 bases and 0 bases respectively, with 6 bases between them. Germline V gene lookup returns CDR1 SGHRS and CDR2 YFSETQ. CDR3 sequence reads: CASSLGPMNTEAFF. The CDR3 DNA reads TGCGCCAGCAGCTTGGGACCTATGAACACTGAAGCTTTCTTT.

This chain connects TRBV7-9 to TRBJ1-1; tentative D call: TRBD1 (5 bases). CDR1 is SEHNR and CDR2 is FQNEAQ in the germline V gene (reference sequence). With 0 bases removed from V and 5 bases from J, the gap between germline ends came to 16 bases. The CDR3 totals 16 residues. The CDR3 nucleotides read TGTGCCAGCAGCTTAGCCGCGGGGGTCCGCGATACTGAAGCTTTCTTT. Translating gives CASSLAAGVRDTEAFF. The full variable domain, in which reference TRBV7-9 and TRBJ1-1 provide the parts outside the CDR3, is DTGVSQNPRHKITKRGQNVTFRCDPISEHNRLYWYRQTLGQGPEFLTYFQNEAQLEKSRLLSDRFSAERPKGSFSTLEIQRTEQGDSAMYLCASSLAAGVRDTEAFFGQGTRLTVV.

The chain is built from TRBV14 and TRBJ1-2; D is unclear. The CDR3 has 12 residues. CDR1 is SGHDN and CDR2 is FVKESK in the germline V gene. The V end was cut by 6 bases, the J end by 10 bases, with 15 bases between. The CDR3 reads CASRRGKRDYTF. CDR3 bases: TGTGCCAGCAGGAGAGGAAAGAGAGACTACACCTTC.

The J gene is TRBJ2-2, the V gene TRBV10-3, with 8 positions matching TRBD2. V lost 7 bases and J lost 4; bases outside the gene matches: 11. CDR1 and CDR2 (germline): ENHRY, SYGVKD. The CDR3 extends over 16 amino acids. The CDR3 region has the DNA TGTGCCATCAATCCAAGCGCGGGGGGTGGCACCGGGGAGCTGTTTTTT. Protein sequence: CAINPSAGGGTGELFF.

As DNA, the CDR3 is TGTGCCAGCAGCCCCGGGACTAGCGGGAGCCCAGATACGCAGTATTTT. It is translated as CASSPGTSGSPDTQYF. The chain employs TRBV7-9 and TRBJ2-3; 14 positions match TRBD2. This CDR3 spans 16 amino acids. The ends lost 5 bases at V and 4 bases at J; junction bases unmatched: 5. Germline-derived CDR1 and CDR2 are SEHNR and FQNEAQ (reference sequence).

The chain links TRBV18 to TRBJ2-2; TRBD1 might be the D (5 bases). The V gene lost 2 bases and the J gene lost 2 bases, with 12 bases spanning the gap. CDR1 is KGHSH, CDR2 LQKENI, per germline. This CDR3 has 16 amino acids. CDR3 sequence: CASSPLIGANTGELFF. Written as DNA, the CDR3 is TGTGCCAGCTCACCATTAATTGGGGCAAACACCGGGGAGCTGTTTTTT.

The chain has TRBV10-2 and TRBJ2-2; the D is unclear. V was trimmed by 10 bases and J by 4 bases, leaving 16 bases between them. Germline V gene data show CDR1 as WSHSY and CDR2 as SAAADI. The CDR3 length is 14 residues. The CDR3 here is CANKQDGLTGELFF. CDR3 bases: TGCGCCAACAAGCAGGACGGCCTCACCGGGGAGCTGTTTTTT.

This sequence joins TRBV6-6 and TRBJ2-3; 12 bases are a match to TRBD2. Germline V lookup: CDR1 MNHNY, CDR2 SVGAGI (reference sequence). The CDR3 length is 16 residues. V dropped 5 bases and J dropped 4; count of bases not matched to a gene: 7. The CDR3 loop reads CASSNKLAGGSDTQYF. The CDR3 bases are TGTGCCAGCAGTAACAAACTAGCGGGAGGATCAGATACGCAGTATTTT.

The rearrangement uses TRBV2 and TRBJ2-7; D possibly corresponds to TRBD1 (6 bases). This CDR3 contains 15 residues. The germline V gene encodes CDR1 SNHLY and CDR2 FYNNEI. V dropped 6 bases and J dropped 0 bases, with 15 bases sitting between them. CDR3 region: CASSGAGTRSYEQYF. For the CDR3, the DNA is TGTGCCAGCAGCGGGGCTGGGACACGCTCCTACGAGCAGTACTTC.

The chain recombines TRBV7-6 with TRBJ2-7; D might be TRBD2 (6 bases). There are 14 residues in the CDR3. Germline V gives CDR1 SGHVS, CDR2 FNYEAQ. The V and J ends lost 1 base and 0 bases respectively, with 7 bases between them. CDR3 nucleotides: TGTGCCAGCAGCTTAGGGGGACTCTCCTACGAGCAGTACTTC. This translates into CASSLGGLSYEQYF.

This clone has a handful of counts. This chain joins TRBV11-1 and TRBJ1-6; the D is unclear. Trimming cost V 5 bases and J 8 bases, with 19 bases left between them. The germline gives CDR1 SGHAT, CDR2 FQDESV (reference sequence). The CDR3 covers 16 residues. The CDR3: CASSAEGQRVDSPLHF. In DNA, the CDR3 is TGTGCCAGCAGCGCCGAAGGCCAAAGGGTGGATTCACCCCTCCACTTT.

The chain links TRBV5-4 to TRBJ1-1; 8 positions agree with TRBD1. The CDR3 loop spans 15 amino acids. CDR1 and CDR2 from the germline V gene are SGHNT and YYREEE (reference sequence). Trimming cost V 2 bases and J 2 bases; bases outside gene matches: 5. CDR3 loop: CASSLTGGLNTEAFF. The CDR3, as DNA: TGTGCCAGCAGCTTAACAGGGGGGTTAAACACTGAAGCTTTCTTT. The full variable domain, with the rest looked up from reference TRBV5-4 and TRBJ1-1, is ETGVTQSPTHLIKTRGQQVTLRCSSQSGHNTVSWYQQALGQGPQFIFQYYREEENGRGNFPPRFSGLQFPNYSSELNVNALELDDSALYLCASSLTGGLNTEAFFGQGTRLTVV.

The rearrangement uses TRBV27 and TRBJ2-1; TRBD1 agrees at 11 bases. The germline V gene encodes CDR1 MNHEY and CDR2 SMNVEV (reference sequence). Losses at the gene ends were 5 bases for V and 8 bases for J; bases not matched to a gene: 11. The CDR3 totals 16 residues. CDR3 nucleotides: TGTGCCAGCAGTCCTGGACAGGGGGCCGGTGTTTATGAGCAGTTCTTC. It yields the protein CASSPGQGAGVYEQFF.

Regarding this clone: One junction end disagrees with the germline gene, perhaps due to a read error. This chain links TRBV28 with TRBJ1-4; D is possibly TRBD1 (5 bases). CDR3 length: 14 residues. Looked up from germline, CDR1 is MDHEN and CDR2 is SYDVKM. Here the CDR3 reads CVSRVGGAAEKLFF. CDR3 nucleotides: TGTGTCAGCAGGGTTGGAGGGGCGGCTGAAAAACTGTTTTTT.

This clone was recorded only once. This chain links TRBV15 with TRBJ1-2, with 10 positions matching TRBD1. The CDR3 consists of 14 residues. The V segment lost 5 bases and the J segment 5 bases; nucleotides outside the gene matches: 5. CDR1 and CDR2 from the germline V gene are LNHNV and YYDKDF (reference sequence). CDR3 in DNA: TGTGCCACCAGCCTCGGACAGGGGGGATATGGCTACACCTTC. It codes for CATSLGQGGYGYTF.

The chain links TRBV19 to TRBJ2-5; D may be TRBD1 or TRBD2 (5 bases each). Trimming took 7 bases from V and 5 from J, leaving 23 bases between them. The CDR3 extends over 16 amino acids. Germline CDR1 and CDR2: LNHDA and SQIVND (reference sequence). CDR3 sequence: CASKDTARTRDETQYF. The CDR3 DNA reads TGTGCCAGTAAAGATACCGCCAGGACCAGGGACGAGACCCAGTACTTC.

The chain links TRBV5-6 to TRBJ2-7; no firm D call. V gave up 1 base and J gave up 2 bases, with 10 bases separating them. The CDR3 sequence is 14 residues long. CDR1 is SGHDT and CDR2 is YYEEEE in the germline V gene. The CDR3 protein is CASSLRRAAYEQYF. As DNA, the CDR3 is TGTGCCAGCAGCTTGCGTAGGGCTGCCTACGAGCAGTACTTC.

In this sample, this clone turned up once. The V call is TRBV27, the J call TRBJ2-7, with 10 bases fitting TRBD2. The CDR3 length is 15 residues. J lost 5 bases, V lost 5 bases, and 9 bases had no gene match. The germline gives CDR1 MNHEY, CDR2 SMNVEV (reference sequence). For the CDR3, the DNA is TGTGCCAGCAGTCGGGGGACTAGCGCGAGGGACGAGCAGTACTTC. Its protein product is CASSRGTSARDEQYF.

This chain links TRBV5-1 with TRBJ2-7, with D possibly matching TRBD1 (5 bases). Germline V lookup: CDR1 SGHRS, CDR2 YFSETQ. This CDR3 comprises 16 residues. Deletions cut 1 base from V and 3 bases from J, with 17 bases between. The CDR3 reads CASSLTFSTRVYEQYF. The DNA of the CDR3 is TGCGCCAGCAGCTTGACCTTCTCTACCAGGGTCTACGAGCAGTACTTC.

The chain joins TRBV5-1 to TRBJ1-3, with 9 bases matching TRBD1. CDR1 is SGHRS, CDR2 YFSETQ, per germline. V lost 2 bases, J lost 5 bases, and 5 bases stayed unmatched. The CDR3 extends over 15 amino acids. The CDR3 sequence: CASSFGQGYRNTIYF. The DNA of the CDR3 is TGCGCCAGCAGCTTCGGACAGGGGTACAGAAACACCATATATTTT.